This T cell receptor (beta chain) was recorded in a study of cytomegalovirus exposure and HLA in healthy donors. Overall study: Unique TCR beta sequences numbering fewer than 130 million came from 150 million to 200 million T cells in an earlier analysis.

About this clone: Its cognate antigen is unknown.

There are 13 residues in the CDR3. Trimming left V 6 bases short and J 1 base short, with 9 bases between. The germline gives CDR1 SGHVS, CDR2 FNYEAQ. Study results and limitations: Donors were assumed by presence/absence analyses to have roughly uniform sequencing depth.

The primer mix had 60 Vbeta and 13 Jbeta primers. Repertoires were generated with immunoSEQ multiplex PCR, while TCRdb's copy carries only in-frame clones and drops some. The table shows 95,000 to 150,000 clones, with more than 60% occurring only once. The sample comprised PBMCs. The chain carries TRBV7-6 and TRBJ1-1; D might be TRBD1 (5 bases). This receptor was taken from a man aged 30-40 years in good health and CMV-seronegative. This CDR3 is CASSRQQNTEAFF. The CDR3 nucleotides read TGTGCCAGCAGTCGACAGCAGAACACTGAAGCTTTCTTT. The full variable domain, with the rest looked up from reference TRBV7-6 and TRBJ1-1, is GAGVSQSPRYKVTKRGQDVALRCDPISGHVSLYWYRQALGQGPEFLTYFNYEAQQDKSGLPNDRFSAERPEGSISTLTIQRTEQRDSAMYRCASSRQQNTEAFFGQGTRLTVV.